This T cell receptor beta chain was profiled in a study of blood T cell repertoires in COVID-19 (dated by TCRdb to about 2020). As for the study more broadly: Samples covering the acute and convalescent phases of COVID-19 were provided by collaborators in the United States, Italy and Spain. A freely available public database, intended as a resource for researchers studying the immune response to SARS-CoV-2, is where the repertoires were released. Where available, HLA class I and class II types were taken from metadata supplied by the sample provider and were not determined by assay-based typing. The samples were drawn from two sources: the first 160 participants of the ongoing ImmuneRACE study, and 950 to 1,500 subjects contributed by 6 global collaborators. Deeply sampled blood TCRbeta repertoires from subjects exposed to, actively infected with, or recovered from COVID-19 were included in the dataset. The prospective study material was composed of cDNA or gDNA derived from T cells, B-cell-depleted T cells, or PBMCs. Sample metadata almost always included a de-identified subject ID, COVID-19 status, age in years and sex.

Concerning this clone: What this receptor recognizes is not known. It has no much larger one-base neighbor in the sample; base qualities were not kept.

Looking up the germline V gene yields CDR1 SGHTA and CDR2 FQGNSA. The CDR3 runs 15 amino acids, cysteine and phenylalanine included. Just the 45-base CDR3 DNA is kept, in frame starting at base 1. Germline trimming: 8 bases from V, 5 bases from J; junction bases outside gene matches: 14. Broader findings and caveats from the paper: The quantity of clinical and demographic metadata differed by source and by participant and was supplied without curation.

TCRbeta CDR3 regions were amplified from genomic DNA using the immunoSEQ Assay, a bias-controlled multiplex PCR. For the original study's pipeline: Within the assay, amplification of reference gene primers was used to estimate how many nucleated cells each sample contained. To quantify the absolute abundance of each unique TCRbeta CDR3 rearrangement, sequence reads were collapsed and filtered. For each sample, productive Simpson clonality was calculated as the square root of Simpson's diversity index across productive rearrangements. TCRdb's version of the immuneACCESS table is confined to in-frame rearrangements and falls short of the full clone set. An unresolved V gene accounts for under half of the shortfall where checked; the remainder is of unknown origin. D and trimming come from the DNA, and the V and J calls and clone size come from that table. This sample gives 150,000 to 200,000 clones in total; 82% of them show up just once. The top ten constitute approximately 10% of the sample.

Enrolling through a virtual design, the prospective study's participants ranged in age from roughly 18 to 95 years and lived across some 23 United States geographic areas. In the prospective study, cohorts were assigned on the basis of participant-reported clinical history obtained from a screening survey and a study questionnaire. Recovered participants in ImmuneRACE Cohort 3 were defined by two consecutive negative NP/OP PCR tests, clearance by a healthcare professional, or resolution of symptoms. In the prospective study, whole blood, serum and a nasopharyngeal or oropharyngeal swab were collected from each participant by mobile phlebotomists. Over a 2-month period, participants in the prospective study had the option of providing additional blood draws and questionnaires. Blood samples from the prospective study were shipped frozen or at room temperature prior to DNA extraction.

The chain is made from TRBV7-2 and TRBJ2-5; 7 junctional bases match TRBD2. The source of this sequence is a man aged 45-60 years who had recovered from COVID-19. Sequencing was performed on PBMCs or T cells enriched from blood (not recorded which). The CDR3 protein sequence reads: CASGTRGGEGETQYF. The DNA is TGTGCCAGCGGTACTCGGGGCGGGGAGGGGGAGACCCAGTACTTC.